The 32 T cell receptor beta chains listed next were all sequenced from one sample in a study of PD-1 blockade in classical Hodgkin lymphoma. Every single patient, without exception, relapsed after autologous stem cell transplantation, and brentuximab vedotin exposure varied. Here immunoSEQ multiplex PCR was the method, and the copy in TCRdb shows in-frame clones only, minus some. This table has about 21,000 clones, approximately 69% appearing once. The sequences come from peripheral blood mononuclear cells (PBMCs), collected at baseline. Every receptor here comes from a human donor with classical Hodgkin lymphoma.

The chain employs TRBV5-4 and TRBJ1-5; D not certain. CDR1 SGHNT and CDR2 YYREEE come from the germline V gene (reference sequence). CDR3 length: 13 residues. The germline V and J ends were trimmed by 0 bases and 5 bases, with 6 bases remaining between them. In DNA form, the CDR3 reads TGTGCCAGCAGCTTGGATAGGGATCAGCCCCAGCATTTT. This sequence encodes CASSLDRDQPQHF.

The chain combines TRBV2 with TRBJ2-3; D unresolved. In germline, CDR1 is SNHLY, CDR2 FYNNEI. CDR3 length: 12 amino acids. Trimming shortened V by 5 bases and J by 0 bases, and 3 bases separated the two germline ends. CDR3: CASSFSTDTQYF. The DNA of the CDR3 is TGTGCCAGCAGTTTTAGCACAGATACGCAGTATTTT.

Notes on this clone: A far larger clone is just one base off, so this is likely a read error. V is TRBV7-8 and J is TRBJ2-1; either TRBD1 or TRBD2 may fit D (5 bases each). V was trimmed by 5 bases and J by 6 bases, leaving 8 bases between them. The germline CDR1 and CDR2 sequences are SGHVS and FQNEAQ. CDR3 length equals 12 residues. The DNA of the CDR3 is TGTGCCAGCAGCCCGGGGACCAATGAGCAGTTCTTC. Encoded protein: CASSPGTNEQFF.

The chain recombines TRBV6-5 with TRBJ2-1, with a possible D match to TRBD2 (5 bases). Germline V lookup: CDR1 MNHEY, CDR2 SVGAGI. V was trimmed by 2 bases and J by 8 bases, leaving 10 bases between them. This CDR3 comprises 13 residues. CDR3 region: CASSYASIDEQFF. In DNA, the CDR3 is TGTGCCAGCAGTTACGCTAGCATAGATGAGCAGTTCTTC.

The chain employs TRBV7-2 and TRBJ2-7; D uncertain. Trimming removed 0 bases from V and 2 bases from J, with 14 bases in between. The CDR3 extends over 16 amino acids. Germline CDR1 SGHTA, CDR2 FQGNSA. CDR3 bases: TGTGCCAGCAGCTTAGCGTTTACAACGGAGCCCTACGAGCAGTACTTC. This translates into CASSLAFTTEPYEQYF.

The chain couples TRBV7-8 to TRBJ2-5; TRBD1 agrees at 8 bases. The V gene end was trimmed by 5 bases and the J gene end by 2 bases; junction bases not matched to a gene: 7. CDR1 and CDR2 from the germline V gene are SGHVS and FQNEAQ. CDR3 size: 15 residues. This CDR3 is CASSRTNRGQETQYF. CDR3 in DNA: TGTGCCAGCAGCCGTACAAACAGGGGGCAAGAGACCCAGTACTTC.

The rearrangement uses TRBV6-6 and TRBJ1-2, with TRBD1 matching over 8 bases. With 0 bases clipped from V and 2 bases from J, the junction kept 5 bases outside the gene matches. The germline V gene encodes CDR1 MNHNY and CDR2 SVGAGI (reference sequence). This CDR3 has 16 amino acids. Here the CDR3 reads CASSYSPGGQNYGYTF. As DNA, the CDR3 is TGTGCCAGCAGTTACTCCCCAGGGGGCCAGAACTATGGCTACACCTTC.

CDR3 nucleotide sequence: TGTGCCAGCAGTTTAAAGCCTTCATATACGCAGTATTTT. Translated, it gives CASSLKPSYTQYF. The V and J genes are TRBV27 and TRBJ2-3, with D unresolved. Trimming took 2 bases from V and 7 from J, leaving 10 bases between them. The CDR3 runs 13 residues. CDR1 and CDR2 (germline): MNHEY, SMNVEV (reference sequence).

A few counts support this clone. This chain links TRBV7-7 with TRBJ2-5, with D perhaps TRBD1 (5 bases). V was pared by 3 bases and J by 5 bases, with 10 bases between. Germline values: CDR1 SSHAT, CDR2 FNYEAQ (reference sequence). The CDR3 has 13 amino acids. This CDR3 reads CASSLAGKETQYF. CDR3 nucleotides: TGTGCCAGCAGCTTGGCAGGGAAGGAGACCCAGTACTTC.

The sample holds one count of this clone. V and J are TRBV7-2 and TRBJ1-1; D unclear. V gave up 3 bases and J gave up 1 base, with 6 bases separating them. The CDR3 length is 13 residues. The germline V gene encodes CDR1 SGHTA and CDR2 FQGNSA. This chain's CDR3 is CASSFATNTEAFF. The CDR3 bases are TGTGCCAGCAGCTTCGCGACGAACACTGAAGCTTTCTTT.

There are a few counts of this clone. This rearrangement joins TRBV29-1 to TRBJ1-2, with D perhaps TRBD1 (5 bases). V lost 4 bases and J 0 bases, leaving 9 bases between the germline ends. This CDR3 contains 13 residues. Germline V gene lookup returns CDR1 SQVTM and CDR2 ANQGSEA. DNA of the CDR3: TGCAGCGTTGTCGGGGGGGCTAACTATGGCTACACCTTC. This gives the protein CSVVGGANYGYTF.

The chain combines TRBV19 with TRBJ2-3; the match to TRBD1 covers 10 bases. Germline loops: CDR1 LNHDA, CDR2 SQIVND (reference sequence). The V and J ends lost 5 bases and 3 bases, in that order; junction bases with no gene match: 14. The CDR3 contains 18 residues. CDR3 amino acids: CASSAELRDRGRTDTQYF. CDR3 sequence (DNA): TGTGCCAGTAGTGCGGAACTCCGGGACAGGGGTAGAACAGATACGCAGTATTTT.

The chain joins TRBV19 to TRBJ2-1, with 7 bases matching TRBD2. Per the germline V gene, CDR1 is LNHDA and CDR2 is SQIVND (reference sequence). The V gene end was trimmed by 3 bases and the J gene end by 6 bases; junction bases not matched to a gene: 2. CDR3 size: 13 residues. The CDR3 bases are TGTGCCAGTAGTATCTCGGGGGGCAATGAGCAGTTCTTC. Encoded protein: CASSISGGNEQFF. The whole variable domain, remainder taken from reference TRBV19 and TRBJ2-1, is DGGITQSPKYLFRKEGQNVTLSCEQNLNHDAMYWYRQDPGQGLRLIYYSQIVNDFQKGDIAEGYSVSREKKESFPLTVTSAQKNPTAFYLCASSISGGNEQFFGPGTRLTVL.

This clone was counted once. The chain employs TRBV5-5 and TRBJ1-6; no definite D call. The CDR3 loop spans 14 amino acids. V was shortened by 2 bases and J by 11 bases, with 14 bases between the two germline ends. Germline-derived CDR1 and CDR2 are SGHKS and YYEKEE (reference sequence). The CDR3 is CASSLGLGRTPLHF. Here the CDR3 DNA reads TGTGCCAGCAGCTTAGGACTCGGACGGACACCCCTCCACTTT. Together with reference TRBV5-5 and TRBJ1-6, the CDR3 gives the full variable domain: DAGVTQSPTHLIKTRGQQVTLRCSPISGHKSVSWYQQVLGQGPQFIFQYYEKEERGRGNFPDRFSARQFPNYSSELNVNALLLGDSALYLCASSLGLGRTPLHFGNGTRLTVT.

The chain employs TRBV6-1 and TRBJ2-1; D gene unclear. V was trimmed by 5 bases and J by 2 bases, leaving 10 bases between them. The CDR3 contains 14 residues. Germline CDR1 is MNHNS and CDR2 is SASEGT. The CDR3 sequence is CASSNGLPYNEQFF. DNA of the CDR3: TGTGCCAGCAGTAACGGGTTACCCTACAATGAGCAGTTCTTC.

This chain connects TRBV10-3 to TRBJ2-5; no definite D call. The CDR3 runs 14 residues. The V end lost 1 base, the J end lost 4 bases, and 10 bases lay between the germline ends. Germline V gene lookup returns CDR1 ENHRY and CDR2 SYGVKD. DNA for the CDR3: TGTGCCATCAGTGAGTTTAGGGTGGGAGAGACCCAGTACTTC. Translated: CAISEFRVGETQYF.

The chain carries TRBV6-5 and TRBJ1-3; no reliable D call. CDR3 length: 15 amino acids. CDR1 and CDR2 from the germline V gene are MNHEY and SVGAGI. The germline V and J ends were trimmed by 7 bases and 0 bases, with 13 bases remaining between them. Here the CDR3 DNA reads TGTGCCAGCATCCCAGCACTCAACTCTGGAAACACCATATATTTT. Its protein product is CASIPALNSGNTIYF.

The chain uses TRBV19 and TRBJ2-1; D assignment may be TRBD1 or TRBD2 (5 bases each). The CDR3 is 16 amino acids. Germline lookup yields CDR1 LNHDA and CDR2 SQIVND (reference sequence). V was clipped by 3 bases and J by 3 bases, with 15 bases between them. CDR3 residues: CASSIDLWGIYNEQFF. The CDR3 DNA sequence: TGTGCCAGTAGTATTGATTTGTGGGGGATCTACAATGAGCAGTTCTTC.

This chain's CDR3 is CASSMWASHGIYTGELFF. The CDR3 coding sequence is TGTGCCAGTAGTATGTGGGCTAGCCACGGCATCTACACCGGGGAGCTGTTTTTT. The J gene is TRBJ2-2, the V gene TRBV19; a possible D gene is TRBD2 (5 bases). V gave up 3 bases and J gave up 3 bases, with 20 bases separating them. Germline V gene lookup returns CDR1 LNHDA and CDR2 SQIVND (reference sequence). This CDR3 is 18 amino acids long.

The chain carries TRBV7-9 and TRBJ2-7; 7 bases line up with TRBD1. Unmatched junction bases numbered 3, after V lost 5 bases and J lost 2 bases. Germline V gene lookup returns CDR1 SEHNR and CDR2 FQNEAQ (reference sequence). The CDR3 sequence is 13 residues long. The chain's CDR3 is CASSRQGTYEQYF. In DNA form, the CDR3 reads TGTGCCAGCAGCCGACAGGGCACCTACGAGCAGTACTTC.

This clone was detected only once. This chain connects TRBV12-5 to TRBJ2-5, with no clear D. Trimming shortened V by 0 bases and J by 4 bases, and 27 bases separated the two germline ends. Germline assignment: CDR1 LGHNT and CDR2 FRNRAP. The CDR3 totals 20 residues. CDR3 nucleotide sequence: TGTGCTAGTGGTTTGGTACCTGAAACCCCGGTGGTTCGTTTTCCAGAGACCCAGTACTTC. Protein product: CASGLVPETPVVRFPETQYF.

For this clone: The same CDR3 arises from other DNA sequences in this sample as well. V is TRBV29-1 and J is TRBJ2-1, with 9 bases aligning to TRBD2. Trimming at V came to 3 bases and at J to 2 bases, leaving 5 bases not matched to a gene. The CDR3 loop spans 15 amino acids. Germline loops: CDR1 SQVTM, CDR2 ANQGSEA. For the CDR3, the DNA is TGCAGCGTTGACCCCGGGACTAGCCCCTACAATGAGCAGTTCTTC. It codes for CSVDPGTSPYNEQFF.

The chain uses TRBV5-6 and TRBJ1-2, with D possibly being TRBD1 (6 bases). CDR1 and CDR2 from the germline V gene are SGHDT and YYEEEE. V lost 0 bases and J lost 5, with 17 bases in between. This CDR3 region has 16 residues. The CDR3 DNA reads as TGTGCCAGCAGCTTGGCCTCAGGGGATCGAGGGTATGGCTACACCTTC. Translating gives CASSLASGDRGYGYTF. Complete variable domain (other parts from reference TRBV5-6 and TRBJ1-2): DAGVTQSPTHLIKTRGQQVTLRCSPKSGHDTVSWYQQALGQGPQFIFQYYEEEERQRGNFPDRFSGHQFPNYSSELNVNALLLGDSALYLCASSLASGDRGYGYTFGSGTRLTVV.

The chain combines TRBV5-4 with TRBJ1-1; 8 nucleotides match TRBD1. V dropped 4 bases and J dropped 2; count of bases not matched to a gene: 7. Germline V gene sequence: CDR1 SGHNT, CDR2 YYREEE (reference sequence). This CDR3 has 15 residues. DNA of the CDR3: TGTGCCAGCAGCCGGGGGACAGGACAAAACACTGAAGCTTTCTTT. Translating gives CASSRGTGQNTEAFF.

The chain employs TRBV28 and TRBJ1-2, with 7 bases lining up with TRBD1. The germline gives CDR1 MDHEN, CDR2 SYDVKM. The CDR3 sequence is 14 residues long. The V segment lost 2 bases and the J segment 4 bases; nucleotides outside the gene matches: 4. CDR3 nucleotides: TGTGCCAGCAGTTTAGAGGGACAGATCTATGGCTACACCTTC. Its translation is CASSLEGQIYGYTF.

The genes are TRBV4-3 and TRBJ1-6; 9 nucleotides match TRBD1. Germline V gives CDR1 LGHNA, CDR2 YSLEER. Unmatched junction bases numbered 11, after V lost 3 bases and J lost 11 bases. This CDR3 has 16 residues. Here the CDR3 DNA reads TGCGCCAGCAGCCAGACACCGGGACAGGGAATGACACCCCTCCACTTT. Translating gives CASSQTPGQGMTPLHF.

This chain connects TRBV2 to TRBJ2-5; 7 bases are a match to TRBD2. This CDR3 comprises 12 residues. Germline V gene data show CDR1 as SNHLY and CDR2 as FYNNEI. Unmatched junction bases numbered 3, after V lost 11 bases and J lost 0 bases. Here the CDR3 DNA reads TGTGCCCTTCGGGGGGACCAAGAGACCCAGTACTTC. Translation: CALRGDQETQYF.

This clone has more than one count but fewer than ten. The chain links TRBV4-1 to TRBJ2-7; D possibly uses TRBD1 or TRBD2 (5 bases each). This CDR3 spans 15 amino acids. Germline V gene data show CDR1 as MGHRA and CDR2 as YSYEKL. V was trimmed by 1 base and J by 3 bases, leaving 13 bases between them. The CDR3 DNA reads TGCGCCAGCAGCCAAGGTGGGACCGCTCGCTACGAGCAGTACTTC. This gives the protein CASSQGGTARYEQYF.

To note about this clone: One end of the junction does not line up with germline, which may come from a read error. Within the sample, other DNA sequences also encode this same CDR3. The rearrangement joins TRBV4-3 to TRBJ1-3; D gene ambiguous. Germline values: CDR1 LGHNA, CDR2 YSLEER. The CDR3 is made up of 17 amino acids. The CDR3 bases are TGCGCCAGCAGCCAAGATTCGCACGAAGTCTCTGGAAACACCATATACTTT. It translates to CASSQDSHEVSGNTIYF.

Notes on this clone: The sample holds other DNA sequences that translate to the same CDR3. The chain recombines TRBV11-2 with TRBJ2-4; D uncertain. The germline V gene encodes CDR1 SGHAT and CDR2 FQNNGV. There are 16 residues in the CDR3. The V end was cut by 5 bases, the J end by 0 bases, with 14 bases between. The CDR3, as DNA: TGTGCCAGCAGCCCTCGGACGGCTTTAGCCAAAAACATTCAGTACTTC. Residues: CASSPRTALAKNIQYF.

This rearrangement joins TRBV5-4 to TRBJ2-6, with 8 bases fitting TRBD1. Germline assignment: CDR1 SGHNT and CDR2 YYREEE (reference sequence). CDR3 size: 18 residues. V trimming: 2 bases; J trimming: 0 bases; junction bases outside the gene matches: 7. The CDR3 is CASSFTGGKYSGANVLTF. CDR3 bases: TGTGCCAGCAGCTTTACAGGGGGGAAGTACTCTGGGGCCAACGTCCTGACTTTC.

This clone was detected a few times. The chain carries TRBV11-3 and TRBJ2-6; no definite D call. Trimming left V 5 bases short and J 4 bases short, with 18 bases between. CDR1 SGHNT and CDR2 YENEEA come from the germline V gene. The CDR3 length is 17 residues. The chain's CDR3 is CASSASTKGSGANVLTF. The CDR3 DNA follows: TGTGCCAGCAGCGCCTCCACCAAGGGTTCAGGGGCCAACGTCCTGACTTTC.